The present T cell receptor (beta chain) was sequenced within a study of Ad26.COV2.S vaccination and SARS-CoV-2 variants. Study context: The donor belonged to the COV1001 Ad26.COV2.S trial arm. Points from the study as a whole: In TCR breadth and depth analyses, total T cell responses may have been underestimated. Vaccine and placebo recipients had comparable breadth of non-spike TCRs.

The ends lost 5 bases at V and 7 bases at J; junction bases unmatched: 16. Germline V gene data show CDR1 as SGHTA and CDR2 as FQGNSA. This CDR3 region has 16 residues. Measured with immunoSEQ multiplex PCR; TCRdb has only the in-frame clones, and not every one. The sample includes about 320,000 clones, about 86% of them seen just once. Treatment given: about 20 received Ad26.COV2.S at low or high dose, single or two shots; roughly 5 received placebo; per-sample allocation not given. Samples were taken on day 63 after the first vaccine or placebo injection. Boston provided a donor who was an adult aged 18-55 years. Comment on this clone: The antigen is not known.

This receptor was taken from a person between 18 and 59 years old who received the Ad26.COV2.S COVID-19 vaccine or a placebo. The sequenced sample was peripheral blood, obtained in a trial of Ad26.COV2.S vaccine versus placebo. The rearrangement links TRBV7-2 to TRBJ1-2; 7 bases are a match to TRBD1. The CDR3 spells CASSPEPYRGRVGYTF. CDR3 DNA: TGTGCCAGCAGCCCTGAACCCTACAGGGGAAGGGTTGGCTACACCTTC. Drawing the rest from reference TRBV7-2 and TRBJ1-2, the complete variable domain is GAGVSQSPSNKVTEKGKDVELRCDPISGHTALYWYRQSLGQGLEFLIYFQGNSAPDKSGLPSDRFSAERTGGSVSTLTIQRTQQEDSAVYLCASSPEPYRGRVGYTFGSGTRLTVV.